This T cell receptor beta chain comes out of a study of blood T cell repertoires in COVID-19. The method was immunoSEQ multiplex PCR; TCRdb's version includes in-frame clones alone and lacks a portion of them. This sample yields 130,000 to 150,000 clones, of which over 70% are seen a single time; approximately 40% belongs to the top ten. This clone turned up a few times. Germline V gene sequence: CDR1 MNHEY, CDR2 SVGAGI. The J segment lost 10 bases and the V segment lost 4 bases, leaving 11 bases of the junction unmatched. The CDR3 length is 16 residues. This receptor was taken from a man aged 45-65 years who had recovered from COVID-19. The chain uses TRBV6-5 and TRBJ1-6; TRBD1 matches 9 bases. Sequenced input: peripheral blood. In nucleotides, the CDR3 is TGTGCCAGCAGTTTCCCCGCCGGGACAGGGAAATCACCCCTCCACTTT. Encoded protein: CASSFPAGTGKSPLHF.